This is a list of T cell receptor beta chains from one sample in a study of regulatory T cells in long-lasting Graves disease. MiXCR, run by TCRdb on the multiplex PCR reads, gives a single entry per CDR3 protein. Counted here are about 540,000 distinct CDR3 sequences, around an eighth occurring once; the ten biggest clones make up under 10%. These records were also assigned to another study, of T cells in Graves' hyperthyroidism and ophthalmopathy.

Sequencing used peripheral blood mononuclear cells (PBMCs), obtained at new diagnosis, from a patient treated with antithyroid drugs. All receptors come from a young man with Graves disease. Both conserved end residues are part of each CDR3. Clone size appears in some rows only: once, few, many, or a class for an expanded clone.

-,TRBV5-1,TRBJ2-5,CASSSIGRQETQYF
-,TRBV5-6,TRBJ2-1,CASSFQPAGGHNEQFF
-,TRBV11-1,TRBJ2-1,CTSSLTGYNGQFF
few,TRBV5-1,TRBJ1-1,CASSLAGRGNTEAFF
few,TRBV5-4,TRBJ2-5,CASSSGGQVEETQYF
many,TRBV12-3/TRBV12-4,TRBJ2-7,CASSLSGRSLEQYF
-,TRBV5-1,TRBJ1-1,CASSRNRGQATEAFF
many,TRBV2,TRBJ1-1,CASSFSGTEAFF
-,TRBV27,TRBJ2-7,CASSTGVTRQYF
-,TRBV5-5,TRBJ1-6,CASSFSRSSYNSPLHF
many,TRBV6-1,TRBJ1-5,CASSETGSNQPQHF
many,TRBV11-2,TRBJ2-5,CASSLTEAKETQYF
few,TRBV30,TRBJ1-2,CARWEMTGNGYTF
-,TRBV5-1,TRBJ2-2,CASSLMLADTGELFF
many,TRBV14,TRBJ2-1,CASSQTTGTGGYNEQFF
many,TRBV6-5,TRBJ2-2,CASSFTGLAGRATGELFF
many,TRBV27,TRBJ2-3,CASSFLGADTQYF
many,TRBV9,TRBJ2-5,CASSPRGGTAETQYF
few,TRBV6-2/TRBV6-3,TRBJ2-1,CASSYIGTSPNEQFF
many,TRBV6-4,TRBJ2-3,CASTGQPQDTQYF
many,TRBV12-3/TRBV12-4,TRBJ2-3,CASSRSGSRDTQYF
few,TRBV4-1,TRBJ2-5,CASSQDRRSQETQYF
many,TRBV5-5,TRBJ2-3,CASSISSGRKSSTDTQYF
-,TRBV19,TRBJ1-5,CASSITGGGNQPQHF
many,TRBV27,TRBJ1-1,CASTSWTKNAEAFF
many,TRBV29-1,TRBJ2-5,CSAHLPPETQYF
many,TRBV2,TRBJ1-2,CASRPGTGTQGYGYTF
many,TRBV12-3/TRBV12-4,TRBJ2-2,CASSLQGGNTGELFF
-,TRBV6-1,TRBJ2-7,CASRSGTSVNEQYF
-,TRBV19,TRBJ2-4,CASSIRGQGIQYF
-,TRBV6-5,TRBJ2-1,CASSSTSSEQFF
many,TRBV6-1,TRBJ2-2,CASRATGGNTGELFF
many,TRBV11-2,TRBJ2-7,CASSLALRDRGHEQYF
once,TRBV6-5,TRBJ2-2,CASSYGLAGVNGELFF
-,TRBV15,TRBJ2-5,CATSRDRGGLEETQYF
many,TRBV10-2,TRBJ2-2,CASRDVAGELFF
many,TRBV27,TRBJ2-3,CASSYGTSGDTDTQYF
-,TRBV5-1,TRBJ1-2,CASSLGHRDRPAGYTF
many,TRBV20-1,TRBJ2-1,CSASGLAETYNEQFF
-,TRBV29-1,TRBJ2-3,CSVSGSRDTQYF
many,TRBV6-5,TRBJ2-5,CASSYQSHQYF
few,TRBV5-6,TRBJ1-2,CASSVGRLYTF
-,TRBV29-1,TRBJ1-4,CSVLGEKLFF
many,TRBV10-3,TRBJ2-7,CATGRSMEQYF
many,TRBV3-1,TRBJ1-1,CASGGALGTEAFF
many,TRBV5-1,TRBJ1-1,CASSHFTQGGTEAFF
few,TRBV4-1,TRBJ1-5,CASRDERVSNQPQHF
many,TRBV7-2,TRBJ1-1,CASSQTGGWNEAFF
few,TRBV5-6,TRBJ2-5,CASSRRDPGRIAETQYF
many,TRBV20-1,TRBJ1-1,CSARSPGTGGTEAFF